This paragraph covers one T cell receptor (beta chain) sequence. The data are from a study of T cell clones after liver transplantation. Study background: Pre-transplant mixed lymphocyte reactions yielded third-party-reactive TCRbeta sequences as comparators for graft-donor-reactive sequences.

This CDR3 region has 14 residues. The trim removed 3 bases at V and 4 bases at J, leaving 5 bases unmatched. Per germline, CDR1 KGHSH and CDR2 LQKENI. Method: immunoSEQ multiplex PCR; TCRdb's copy keeps in-frame clones and lacks some. Counted here are 40,000 to 65,000 clones, roughly 83% occurring once; the ten biggest clones make up about 8.1%. This TCR derives from a human donor who received a liver transplant. The material sequenced was CD4+ T cells from blood, taken before liver transplant. The chain carries TRBV18 and TRBJ2-7, with 8 positions matching TRBD1. The CDR3 coding sequence is TGTGCCAGCTCACCGGGACAGGTGGGGTACGAGCAGTACTTC. Protein sequence: CASSPGQVGYEQYF.